This TCR beta chain was sequenced for a study of PD-1 blockade in classical Hodgkin lymphoma. As for the study in general: Intravenous infusions of nivolumab 3 mg/kg reached patients every 2 weeks. The study's findings and limits: Similar baseline diversity was found in complete responders and newly diagnosed patients. With CD4+ cells, TCR diversity rose significantly by C4D1, but not with CD8+ cells.

Each patient relapsed following autologous stem cell transplantation, and prior brentuximab vedotin exposure differed. Clones were sequenced by immunoSEQ multiplex PCR, and TCRdb holds only the in-frame ones, with some missing. The data show roughly 24,000 clones, around 80% seen once. A word on this clone: Its target is not known.

The CDR3 extends over 15 amino acids. V lost 7 bases and J lost 0, with 15 bases in between. Per germline, CDR1 LNHDA and CDR2 SQIVND (reference sequence). The clonotype originates from a human donor with classical Hodgkin lymphoma. The starting material was peripheral blood mononuclear cells (PBMCs), obtained before the second cycle of nivolumab. The rearrangement links TRBV19 to TRBJ1-1, with D unclear. Here the CDR3 DNA reads TGTGCCAGTACGGATGGCATCTTCATGAACACTGAAGCTTTCTTT. Its protein is CASTDGIFMNTEAFF.